The 21 T cell receptor beta chains below were found in one sample sequenced in a study of blood T cell repertoires in COVID-19. Libraries were prepared by immunoSEQ multiplex PCR; TCRdb keeps only in-frame clonotypes and omits some of them. Among 210,000 or so clones listed, approximately 86% were seen once. Sequenced input: peripheral blood. These receptors were obtained from a young man with active or convalescent COVID-19.

The chain carries TRBV5-1 and TRBJ1-2, with a weak D call TRBD1 (6 bases). V lost 1 base and J 4 bases, leaving 11 bases between the germline ends. The V gene's germline CDR1 is SGHRS and CDR2 YFSETQ. CDR3 length: 14 residues. The CDR3 loop reads CASSLYGTSYGYTF. DNA of the CDR3: TGCGCCAGCAGCTTGTACGGGACAAGCTATGGCTACACCTTC.

The chain combines TRBV28 with TRBJ2-1; D is undetermined. CDR3 length equals 11 residues. Trimming shortened V by 6 bases and J by 4 bases, and 4 bases separated the two germline ends. Germline V CDR1 and CDR2: MDHEN, SYDVKM. CDR3 protein: CASSKYNEQFF. The CDR3 coding sequence is TGTGCCAGCAGCAAATACAATGAGCAGTTCTTC.

The V call is TRBV9, the J call TRBJ2-1, with D tentatively TRBD2 (6 bases). V dropped 2 bases and J dropped 0 bases, with 15 bases sitting between them. CDR3 length: 17 amino acids. Germline assignment: CDR1 SGDLS and CDR2 YYNGEE. CDR3 protein: CASSVFLRGSSYNEQFF. The CDR3 DNA follows: TGTGCCAGCAGCGTTTTTTTACGGGGGAGCTCCTACAATGAGCAGTTCTTC.

The rearrangement links TRBV2 to TRBJ1-1; a weak D match, TRBD1 (6 bases). Trimming took 6 bases from V and 6 from J, leaving 11 bases between them. The CDR3 is 12 residues long. Germline V gene lookup returns CDR1 SNHLY and CDR2 FYNNEI. The DNA for the CDR3 is TGTGCCAGCAGGGACAACAGGGCTGAAGCTTTCTTT. Its protein product is CASRDNRAEAFF.

The chain combines TRBV15 with TRBJ2-5; 7 nucleotides line up with TRBD1. Germline CDR1 LNHNV, CDR2 YYDKDF (reference sequence). CDR3 length: 15 residues. V lost 3 bases, J lost 3 bases, and 7 bases stayed unmatched. This CDR3 reads CATSSRLRGKETQYF. The DNA for the CDR3 is TGTGCCACCAGCAGTCGTCTCAGGGGGAAAGAGACCCAGTACTTC. The full variable domain, with the rest looked up from reference TRBV15 and TRBJ2-5, is DAMVIQNPRYQVTQFGKPVTLSCSQTLNHNVMYWYQQKSSQAPKLLFHYYDKDFNNEADTPDNFQSRRPNTSFCFLDIRSPGLGDTAMYLCATSSRLRGKETQYFGPGTRLLVL.

The CDR3 protein is CASSFPGIRYGYTF. The CDR3 coding sequence is TGTGCCAGCAGCTTCCCAGGGATTCGGTATGGCTACACCTTC. The rearrangement uses TRBV11-2 and TRBJ1-2, with D possibly matching TRBD1 (5 bases). Looked up from germline, CDR1 is SGHAT and CDR2 is FQNNGV. Trimming shortened V by 3 bases and J by 5 bases, and 13 bases separated the two germline ends. CDR3 size: 14 residues.

The chain recombines TRBV9 with TRBJ2-1; TRBD2 agrees at 9 bases. CDR3 size: 16 residues. The V segment lost 1 base and the J segment 4 bases; nucleotides outside the gene matches: 6. Germline loops: CDR1 SGDLS, CDR2 YYNGEE. The CDR3 here is CASSVKGLAGYNEQFF. CDR3 sequence (DNA): TGTGCCAGCAGCGTAAAGGGTCTAGCGGGGTACAATGAGCAGTTCTTC.

This chain connects TRBV19 to TRBJ1-4; TRBD1 matches at 9 bases. Germline trimming cut 8 bases from V and 7 bases from J; bases unmatched to any gene: 5. Germline loops: CDR1 LNHDA, CDR2 SQIVND (reference sequence). The CDR3 sequence is 13 residues long. The CDR3 sequence: CASETGGGEKLFF. The CDR3 DNA sequence: TGTGCCAGTGAGACAGGGGGAGGTGAAAAACTGTTTTTT. The complete variable domain, with remaining parts taken from reference TRBV19 and TRBJ1-4, reads DGGITQSPKYLFRKEGQNVTLSCEQNLNHDAMYWYRQDPGQGLRLIYYSQIVNDFQKGDIAEGYSVSREKKESFPLTVTSAQKNPTAFYLCASETGGGEKLFFGSGTQLSVL.

This clone turned up a few times. V usage is TRBV6-6 and J usage is TRBJ2-2; D possibly corresponds to TRBD1 (5 bases). V lost 6 bases and J 6 bases, leaving 8 bases between the germline ends. The V gene's germline CDR1 is MNHNY and CDR2 SVGAGI (reference sequence). The CDR3 sequence is 12 residues long. The CDR3 DNA sequence: TGTGCCAGCAGCCAGGGTTCCGGGGAGCTGTTTTTT. This translates into CASSQGSGELFF.

The J gene is TRBJ2-5, the V gene TRBV28, with 7 bases fitting TRBD1. The CDR3 covers 13 residues. The V and J ends lost 6 bases and 4 bases, in that order; junction bases with no gene match: 5. Germline-derived CDR1 and CDR2 are MDHEN and SYDVKM. In DNA form, the CDR3 reads TGTGCCAGCAGACCCGGGACAGTAGAGACCCAGTACTTC. Translated: CASRPGTVETQYF.

CDR3 residues: CASSLSFTDTQYF. Here the CDR3 DNA reads TGTGCCAGCAGCTTAAGCTTCACAGATACGCAGTATTTT. The chain couples TRBV13 to TRBJ2-3; D is ambiguous. The V gene's germline CDR1 is PRHDT and CDR2 FYEKMQ (reference sequence). Trimming removed 2 bases at V and 2 bases at J, with 5 bases between. The length of the CDR3 is 13 residues.

The gene calls are TRBV27 and TRBJ2-7, with D possibly being TRBD2 (6 bases). Germline CDR1 reads MNHEY; CDR2 reads SMNVEV (reference sequence). V lost 0 bases and J 5 bases, leaving 8 bases between the germline ends. This CDR3 region has 13 residues. CDR3 coding DNA: TGTGCCAGCAGTTTATCGGCGGGGCACGAGCAGTACTTC. Protein sequence: CASSLSAGHEQYF.

This chain connects TRBV6-2 or TRBV6-3 to TRBJ2-1; tentatively, D is TRBD1 (6 bases). Between the trimmed V and J ends, which lost 0 bases and 6 bases, there was a span of 12 bases. Germline values: CDR1 MNHEY, CDR2 SVGEGT. The CDR3 extends over 15 amino acids. In nucleotides, the CDR3 is TGTGCCAGCAGTTACTCTGAGGCAGGGGCCAATGAGCAGTTCTTC. Amino acids: CASSYSEAGANEQFF.

The sample holds a few counts of this clone. The chain uses TRBV7-9 and TRBJ1-1; tentatively, D is TRBD1 (5 bases). The germline V and J ends were trimmed by 0 bases and 3 bases, with 8 bases remaining between them. Germline V gene lookup returns CDR1 SEHNR and CDR2 FQNEAQ (reference sequence). The CDR3 has 14 residues. CDR3 DNA: TGTGCCAGCAGCTTAGCTAGCAGGGACACTGAAGCTTTCTTT. This translates into CASSLASRDTEAFF.

The V gene is TRBV5-6, the J gene TRBJ1-3; 7 bases fit TRBD1. V was clipped by 4 bases and J by 0 bases; unmatched bases: 7. This CDR3 spans 16 amino acids. CDR1 and CDR2 (germline): SGHDT, YYEEEE. As DNA, the CDR3 is TGTGCCAGCAGCCCCAGGGGGGTCAGCTCTGGAAACACCATATATTTT. Its protein product is CASSPRGVSSGNTIYF.

The CDR3 DNA sequence: TGTGCCAGCAGTGAAGGGGTCGCTAGCGGGTTCTCCTACGAGCAGTACTTC. Its protein is CASSEGVASGFSYEQYF. This chain joins TRBV6-1 and TRBJ2-7; TRBD2 matches at 8 bases. CDR1 is MNHNS and CDR2 is SASEGT in the germline V gene. J was trimmed by 0 bases and V by 1 base; bases with no gene match: 8. The CDR3 consists of 17 residues.

The chain carries TRBV3-1 (or the pseudogene TRBV3-2) and TRBJ2-7, with D possibly TRBD1 on 5 matching bases. The V gene lost 1 base and the J gene lost 2 bases, with 12 bases spanning the gap. CDR3 size: 15 residues. Germline V gives CDR1 LGHDT, CDR2 YNNKEL (reference sequence). The CDR3 loop reads CASSQVGQGPYEQYF. The CDR3 coding sequence is TGTGCCAGCAGCCAAGTTGGTCAGGGTCCCTACGAGCAGTACTTC.

The J gene is TRBJ1-3, the V gene TRBV5-5; D is possibly TRBD1 (5 bases). The germline V gene encodes CDR1 SGHKS and CDR2 YYEKEE (reference sequence). The CDR3 totals 15 residues. V lost 5 bases and J 0 bases, leaving 12 bases between the germline ends. The CDR3 loop reads CASRAGLTSGNTIYF. CDR3 DNA: TGTGCCAGCAGGGCGGGACTGACCTCTGGAAACACCATATATTTT.

The chain recombines TRBV2 with TRBJ1-5; 9 bases match TRBD1. The V gene's germline CDR1 is SNHLY and CDR2 FYNNEI. There are 14 residues in the CDR3. V trimming: 5 bases; J trimming: 7 bases; junction bases outside the gene matches: 6. The CDR3 loop is CASSRGDRAQPQHF. CDR3 nucleotides: TGTGCCAGCAGTCGAGGGGACAGGGCACAGCCCCAGCATTTT.

This chain uses TRBV7-8 with TRBJ2-1; the D gene is possibly TRBD2 (6 bases). The CDR3 sequence is 15 residues long. Germline CDR1 and CDR2: SGHVS and FQNEAQ. Trimming cost V 4 bases and J 7 bases, with 17 bases left between them. Here the CDR3 DNA reads TGTGCCAGCAGCTCCCAACGGGGAGGTTCAAATGAGCAGTTCTTC. It specifies CASSSQRGGSNEQFF.

The V and J genes are TRBV5-1 and TRBJ1-1; D perhaps matches TRBD1 (5 bases). Germline V gives CDR1 SGHRS, CDR2 YFSETQ. V was trimmed by 0 bases and J by 4 bases, leaving 10 bases between them. The CDR3 consists of 14 residues. The CDR3 loop reads CASSLGPGPTEAFF. CDR3 nucleotides: TGCGCCAGCAGCTTGGGTCCAGGGCCCACTGAAGCTTTCTTT.